The 8 T cell receptor beta chains below come from one sample, sequenced in a study of shared clonotypes between healthy human individuals. Assay used: immunoSEQ multiplex PCR; TCRdb lists only in-frame clones, some missing. The repertoire holds about 380,000 clones, 96% seen once, with about 0.32% in the top ten. What was sequenced was memory CD8+ T cells sorted from blood. Subset given: CD45RO+ cells pooled with CCR7-negative TemRA cells. Every receptor here comes from a man in his thirties or forties in good health.

The rearrangement uses TRBV29-1 and TRBJ1-1, with D perhaps matching TRBD1 (6 bases). The V end lost 4 bases, the J end lost 6 bases, and 15 bases lay between the germline ends. The CDR3 runs 13 residues. Germline CDR1 reads SQVTM; CDR2 reads ANQGSEA. The CDR3 loop is CSVGSGGQPEAFF. DNA for the CDR3: TGCAGCGTTGGGTCTGGGGGCCAGCCTGAAGCTTTCTTT.

The DNA of the CDR3 is TGTGCCAGCTCACCACTATTAGATACGAGACTACCCTACAATGAGCAGTTCTTC. Translating it yields CASSPLLDTRLPYNEQFF. J is TRBJ2-1 and V is TRBV18; maybe TRBD2 (5 bases). Between the trimmed V and J ends, which lost 1 base and 2 bases, there was a span of 18 bases. Germline CDR1 and CDR2: KGHSH and LQKENI. CDR3 size: 18 residues. Full variable domain (outside the CDR3, taken from reference TRBV18 and TRBJ2-1): NAGVMQNPRHLVRRRGQEARLRCSPMKGHSHVYWYRQLPEEGLKFMVYLQKENIIDESGMPKERFSAEFPKEGPSILRIQQVVRGDSAAYFCASSPLLDTRLPYNEQFFGPGTRLTVL.

This clone was detected only once. The chain has TRBV11-3 and TRBJ2-3; D is uncertain. The germline V gene has CDR1 SGHNT and CDR2 YENEEA. V dropped 4 bases and J dropped 5 bases, with 13 bases sitting between them. CDR3 length equals 14 residues. The CDR3 bases are TGTGCCAGCAGCTCCGCTTTCCTGGGAGATACGCAGTATTTT. This gives the protein CASSSAFLGDTQYF.

V usage is TRBV5-1 and J usage is TRBJ1-1, with a weak D call TRBD1 (6 bases). V was shortened by 4 bases and J by 6 bases, with 13 bases between the two germline ends. This CDR3 contains 13 residues. The germline V gene has CDR1 SGHRS and CDR2 YFSETQ. The CDR3 sequence is CASSVQGRAEAFF. CDR3 sequence (DNA): TGCGCCAGCAGCGTACAGGGAAGGGCTGAAGCTTTCTTT.

The chain combines TRBV5-4 with TRBJ2-5, with 11 bases identical to TRBD2. V lost 0 bases, J lost 2 bases, and 0 bases stayed unmatched. The length of the CDR3 is 15 residues. Germline V gene sequence: CDR1 SGHNT, CDR2 YYREEE (reference sequence). Here the CDR3 reads CASSLASGRQETQYF. CDR3 bases: TGTGCCAGCAGCTTGGCTAGCGGGAGGCAAGAGACCCAGTACTTC.

The rearrangement links TRBV27 to TRBJ2-7; no definite D call. The CDR3 consists of 13 residues. Trimming removed 3 bases from V and 6 bases from J, with 12 bases in between. Germline V CDR1 and CDR2: MNHEY, SMNVEV (reference sequence). CDR3 region: CASSFFLRGEQYF. CDR3 DNA: TGTGCCAGCAGTTTCTTTTTGCGTGGCGAGCAGTACTTC.

This clone was seen just once. V gene TRBV6-6 combines with J gene TRBJ1-2; TRBD1 matches 10 bases. The CDR3 runs to 15 residues. The germline V gene has CDR1 MNHNY and CDR2 SVGAGI (reference sequence). V was pared by 1 base and J by 6 bases, with 5 bases of the junction left unmatched. The CDR3 loop reads CASSYFRTGGDGYTF. CDR3 DNA: TGTGCCAGCAGTTACTTCCGGACAGGGGGGGATGGCTACACCTTC.

CDR3 sequence reads: CASRGSGAGELFF. Here the CDR3 DNA reads TGTGCCAGCAGGGGGAGCGGGGCCGGGGAGCTGTTTTTT. The chain employs TRBV28 and TRBJ2-2, with 7 bases lining up with TRBD2. The CDR3 is 13 amino acids. Germline V gives CDR1 MDHEN, CDR2 SYDVKM. The V segment lost 6 bases and the J segment 6 bases; nucleotides outside the gene matches: 4.